Listed below are T cell receptor beta chains from one sample, sequenced in a study of shared clonotypes between healthy human individuals. Some clones are missing from TCRdb's copy, which holds only in-frame ones; the method was immunoSEQ multiplex PCR. This sample has 650,000 to 700,000 clones; less than 95% occur once, and the top ten carry 34%. Sequencing was carried out using memory CD8+ T cells from PBMCs. The receptors originated from a man younger than 30 in good health. Some clones in this sample may be carry-over from other donors' samples. Both conserved end residues are part of each CDR3. The order of the fields is V gene, J gene, clone size, D gene, CDR3 DNA, CDR3 protein. The D gene is left open where the match is weak. Clone sizes are given selectively: once, few, many, or a class where the clone is expanded.

TRBV7-7	TRBJ2-2	-	-	TGTGCCAGCCAGGGCCCCGGGGAGCTGTTTTTT	CASQGPGELFF
TRBV27	TRBJ2-7	-	TRBD1	TGTGCCAGCAGTTTACGCAGGGGGCTTTACGAGCAGTACTTC	CASSLRRGLYEQYF
TRBV27	TRBJ1-2	-	-	TGTGCCAGCAGTTCAATAGGGGTAGGAGAGTATGGCTACACCTTC	CASSSIGVGEYGYTF
TRBV27	TRBJ2-1	-	-	TGTGCCAGCAGTTTTGGACTGTACAATGAGCAGTTCTTC	CASSFGLYNEQFF
TRBV7-3	TRBJ1-1	once	-	TGTGCCAGCAGCCCGGAGGGGTGGACTGAAGCTTTCTTT	CASSPEGWTEAFF
TRBV28	TRBJ2-7	-	-	TGTGCCAGCAGTTTCTTCGAGACAGGACCCTCCTACGAGCAGTACTTC	CASSFFETGPSYEQYF
TRBV30	TRBJ2-7	few	-	TGTGCCTGTATGACAGAGACCTACGAGCAGTACTTC	CACMTETYEQYF
TRBV5-1	TRBJ2-7	-	-	TGCGCCAGCAGCTTGAGGGACGGACACTCCTACGAGCAGTACTTC	CASSLRDGHSYEQYF
TRBV6-5	TRBJ2-7	-	TRBD1	TGTGCCAGCATAGGGCAGGGGGCCGGTGACGAGCAGTACTTC	CASIGQGAGDEQYF
TRBV19	TRBJ2-3	-	-	TGTGCCAGTAGTATAGATATCGGGAACACAGATACGCAGTATTTT	CASSIDIGNTDTQYF
TRBV27	TRBJ1-3	-	-	TGTGCCAGCAGTTTAGGGCAGGGGCCGGCGAGAGGAAACACCATATATTTT	CASSLGQGPARGNTIYF
TRBV4-1	TRBJ2-7	-	TRBD1	TGCGCCAGCAGCCAACCACGCCGGGACAGGGGGCACAACGAGCAGTACTTC	CASSQPRRDRGHNEQYF
TRBV27	TRBJ2-3	-	TRBD2	TGTGCCAGCAGTTCCGGACTAGCGGGAGCGGGGGGGGATACGCAGTATTTT	CASSSGLAGAGGDTQYF
TRBV6-1	TRBJ1-2	-	-	TGTGCCAGCAGTGATATTACTCGACTCTCCAGGGGAAGGGGGATGGATGGCTACACCTTC	CASSDITRLSRGRGMDGYTF
TRBV7-2	TRBJ1-4	-	TRBD1	TGTGCCAGCAGCTTAGGGACAGGGGGTGAAAAACTGTTTTTT	CASSLGTGGEKLFF
TRBV10-3	TRBJ1-5	-	TRBD1	TGTGCCATCAGTGAGTCCCTCCTGGGACAGGGACATCAGCCCCAGCATTTT	CAISESLLGQGHQPQHF
TRBV19	TRBJ1-2	-	-	TGTGCCAGTTCCGGGCAGATCTATGGCTACACCTTC	CASSGQIYGYTF
TRBV4-3	TRBJ2-3	-	-	TGCGCCAGCAGCCAAGATGGGGCAGGGGGGCGGACAGATACGCAGTATTTT	CASSQDGAGGRTDTQYF
TRBV25-1	TRBJ1-3	-	TRBD1	TGTGCCAGCACGTCAGGGGGTCAAGGGAACACCATATATTTT	CASTSGGQGNTIYF
TRBV5-1	TRBJ2-1	-	TRBD1	TGCGCCAGCAGCTTGGAGCGAGGGACAGCATACAATGAGCAGTTCTTC	CASSLERGTAYNEQFF
TRBV4-2	TRBJ2-1	-	TRBD2	TGTGCCAGCAGCCCCGTAGGAGCGGGAGACCCCAATGAGCAGTTCTTC	CASSPVGAGDPNEQFF
TRBV15	TRBJ1-2	-	TRBD1	TGTGCCACCAGCAGAGAGGGGGACAGGTTTTTGGGTGGCTACACCTTC	CATSREGDRFLGGYTF
TRBV7-9	TRBJ2-7	-	-	TGTGCCAGCAGTGACCAGGGGCAGGCGAGCTACGAGCAGTACTTC	CASSDQGQASYEQYF
TRBV6-5	TRBJ2-7	-	-	TGTGCCAGCAGTTCGACAGGTTCGGACGAGCAGTACTTC	CASSSTGSDEQYF
TRBV6-5	TRBJ1-5	-	TRBD1	TGTGCCAGCAGTCCAGACAGGGGAGGGCAGCCCCAGCATTTT	CASSPDRGGQPQHF
TRBV6-5	TRBJ1-4	-	-	TGTGCCAGCAGTTACTCCGGAAGTCGGAAACTGTTTTTT	CASSYSGSRKLFF
TRBV6-5	TRBJ1-1	-	TRBD1	TGTGCCAGCAGTTATATCGACAGGGGAAACACTGAAGCTTTCTTT	CASSYIDRGNTEAFF
TRBV4-3	TRBJ1-1	-	-	TGCGCCAGCAGCCAAGAAGTGGGCTTAATGAACACTGAAGCTTTCTTT	CASSQEVGLMNTEAFF
TRBV16	TRBJ1-3	-	-	TGTGCCAGCAGCCAATCGGGCCCTGCTGGAAACACCATATATTTT	CASSQSGPAGNTIYF
TRBV5-6	TRBJ2-2	-	TRBD1	TGTGCCAGCAGCTCCCGGGACAGGTCGAACACCGGGGAGCTGTTTTTT	CASSSRDRSNTGELFF
TRBV9	TRBJ2-2	once	-	TGTGCCAGCAGCCCTAGGACCCCCAGGGGCTTGGGGGAGCTGTTTTTT	CASSPRTPRGLGELFF
TRBV11-2	TRBJ2-7	-	TRBD1	TGTGCCAGCAGCTCGACAGGGGTTAACGAGCAGTACTTC	CASSSTGVNEQYF
TRBV18	TRBJ1-2	-	-	TGTGCCAGCTCACCCGGACAATCGGAGGGCTACACCTTC	CASSPGQSEGYTF
TRBV14	TRBJ2-5	-	-	TGTGCCAGCAGCAAAACTAGGTCCTTGGTGGAGACCCAGTACTTC	CASSKTRSLVETQYF
TRBV5-1	TRBJ2-3	-	TRBD2	TGCGCCAGCAGTCACAGACTAGCGGGAGTTAAGGGGGGCACAGATACGCAGTATTTT	CASSHRLAGVKGGTDTQYF
TRBV6-1	TRBJ1-5	-	-	TGTGCCAGCACCCCGGGGGGTAGCAATCAGCCCCAGCATTTT	CASTPGGSNQPQHF
TRBV2	TRBJ2-1	-	-	TGTGCCAGCAGTGAAGCGCGGACTCTAGGGCCCTACAATGAGCAGTTCTTC	CASSEARTLGPYNEQFF
TRBV18	TRBJ1-4	-	-	TGTGCCAGCTCACCGTTAACAGGGCCCACTAATGAAAAACTGTTTTTT	CASSPLTGPTNEKLFF
TRBV19	TRBJ1-5	few	-	TGTGCCAGTATACCGGTCGGAGCTAGCAATCAGCCCCAGCATTTT	CASIPVGASNQPQHF
TRBV12-5	TRBJ2-3	-	-	TGTGCTAGTGGTTTGGTAACCCCTATAGGGTCCGTAGATACGCAGTATTTT	CASGLVTPIGSVDTQYF
TRBV9	TRBJ2-3	-	-	TGTGCCAGCAGCGTAGACAGGGATGGCACAGATACGCAGTATTTT	CASSVDRDGTDTQYF
TRBV11-2	TRBJ2-7	-	-	TGTGCCAGCAGCCCCGACATTCCAGCATCCTACGAGCAGTACTTC	CASSPDIPASYEQYF
TRBV9	TRBJ1-6	-	TRBD1	TGTGCCAGCAGCGGTGCCGGGACAGGGTACAATTCACCCCTCCACTTT	CASSGAGTGYNSPLHF
TRBV9	TRBJ1-2	-	-	TGTGCCAGCAGCGTAGGACGGCATGGCTACACCTTC	CASSVGRHGYTF
TRBV5-4	TRBJ2-7	-	TRBD2	TGTGCCAGCAGAGAATCTAGCGGGCCGTGGGACGAGCAGTACTTC	CASRESSGPWDEQYF
TRBV7-8	TRBJ2-3	-	-	TGTGCCAGCAGCTCCAGACCGGGACGGATAGATACGCAGTATTTT	CASSSRPGRIDTQYF
TRBV11-2	TRBJ1-2	-	-	TGTGCCAGCAGCTCGTTCCGGAAGTATGGCTACACCTTC	CASSSFRKYGYTF